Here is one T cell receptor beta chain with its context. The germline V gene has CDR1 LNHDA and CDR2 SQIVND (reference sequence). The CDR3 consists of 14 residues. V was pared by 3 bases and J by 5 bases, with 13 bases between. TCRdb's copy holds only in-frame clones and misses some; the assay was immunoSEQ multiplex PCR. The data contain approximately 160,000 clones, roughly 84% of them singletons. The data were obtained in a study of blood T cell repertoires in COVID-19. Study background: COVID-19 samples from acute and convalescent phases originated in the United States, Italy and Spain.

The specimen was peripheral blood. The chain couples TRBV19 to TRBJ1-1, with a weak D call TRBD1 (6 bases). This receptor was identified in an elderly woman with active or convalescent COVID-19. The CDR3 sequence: CASSMGRGSTEAFF. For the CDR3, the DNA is TGTGCCAGTAGTATGGGCAGGGGTTCTACTGAAGCTTTCTTT.